This T cell receptor (beta chain) was sequenced in a study of identical twins (dated by TCRdb to 2015 to 2016). In terms of the full investigation: The study deep-sequenced TCR alpha and beta repertoires from monozygotic twins, unrelated adults of various ages and cord blood to test whether fetal clonotypes persist. To rule out contamination, replicate twin experiments were performed at different times with different library preparation protocols.

The CDR3 measures 16 amino acids from cysteine to phenylalanine. Only CDR3 DNA is held: 48 bases, read in frame from base 1. The germline V gene supplies CDR1 SGHRS and CDR2 YFSETQ. Ends trimmed: V by 4 bases, J by 5 bases; bases unmatched to a gene: 10. Only healthy Caucasian donors were included. Three pairs of female monozygotic twins, all aged roughly 18 to 29 years, were included in the twin cohort. Peripheral blood mononuclear cells were used as the source from which RNA for TCR libraries was isolated. What the study reported, not specific to this receptor: Compared with coincidental sharing between unrelated individuals, out-of-frame TCR alpha sequences shared between twins showed an excess of sequences with low generation probability. Conclusions relied on cross-sectional statistical analysis, since the same donors could not be followed over many years. Out-of-frame TCR alpha sharing in monozygotic twins was systematically underestimated by recombination models, whereas sharing between unrelated individuals was in agreement with the recombination models. Fewer insertions were carried by abundant cord blood beta clonotypes, a similar but weaker trend appeared in young adult naive repertoires, and no such trend appeared in memory repertoires. Zero-insertion analyses could be partly confounded by invariant T cells such as MAIT and iNKT, though diverse VJ usage argued against such confounding for most clonotypes. The excess sharing between twins in beta out-of-frame sequences was weaker because fewer shared sequences reduced the signal-to-noise ratio.

On this clonotype itself: No antigen is known for it. No base quality information exists; no much larger clone differs at one position.

Receptor amplification or capture employed 5' RACE. The data were produced on an Illumina HiSeq 2000. Template switching introduced a universal primer binding site; the final cDNA contained a unique molecular identifier, enabling accurate counting of TCR cDNA molecules. Specific primers in the conserved constant-segment region were used to synthesize first-strand cDNA for TCR alpha and beta chains. Each cDNA library was double barcoded, with a SMART-Mk sample barcode plus Illumina barcodes, to control for contamination. TruSeq adapter sequences, together with Illumina sample barcodes, were added in two successive PCR steps. The Illumina HiSeq platform was used with custom primers to sequence TCR alpha and beta cDNA libraries. In the source study's methods: Unique molecular identifiers were extracted from raw reads with MiGEC, and CDR3 positions were determined with MiXCR. For each individual, recombination models were inferred using an EM algorithm with the repgenHMM and IGoR tools. The analysis of shared clonotypes was done with the tcR package in R, with sharing normalized by the product of cloneset sizes. Out-of-frame nonproductive sequences were analyzed to study raw recombination free of thymic and clonal selection effects. TCRdb redid the processing of the public reads, applying fastp at Q25 and MiXCR, and retained in-frame beta chains. Rows are unified per CDR3 protein, each entry keeping the most common DNA and genes. These V and J calls derive from TCRdb rather than the authors' analysis. Within this sample are 600,000 to 800,000 distinct CDR3 sequences, with approximately 22% of them counted one time only. Roughly 4% of the sample comes from the top ten.

The same data also contributed to another study, on T cells expressing NK-cell markers. As noted in the second study: In sorted CD3+CD56+NKG2C+, CD3+CD56+NKG2C- and CD3+CD56-NKG2C+ T-cell subsets from several donors, TCR beta-chain repertoires were profiled. Of the eight sequenced donors, seven were found to be HCMV-seropositive and one was found to be HCMV-seronegative. To restrict sorting to alphabetaTCR-expressing T cells, an anti-gammadeltaTCR antibody was added in several experiments. For several donors, the dominant CD3+CD56+NKG2C+ clonotypes were among the top 10 CD8+ clonotypes and accounted for roughly 1.0-8% of CD8+ T cells. Those dominant clonotypes were again the most abundant among CD3+CD56-NKG2C+ cells in a handful of donors, at about 25-65%. It remained unclear whether the expanded NKG2C-expressing T cell clones were specific for HCMV antigens. The eight sequenced donors were randomly selected healthy volunteers, three men and five women. To determine HCMV serostatus, a commercial ELISA kit was used to detect HCMV-specific IgG in serum. For roughly six donors, bulk peripheral blood T-cell repertoires were additionally sequenced from unsorted PBMC. MIGEC was used to demultiplex reads and group the reads by UMI, and MiTCR was used to assemble and quantify clonotypes. To exclude erroneous sequences, only TCR cDNA sequences supported by at least two reads were retained. The tcR package was used for downstream repertoire analysis, with clonotypes matched between fractions based on CDR3 nucleotide sequence plus V segment. VDJmatch was used to annotate antigen specificity against VDJdb, with one amino acid substitution allowed in CDR3.

This TCR came from a woman aged 18 to 35 in good health. The chain employs TRBV5-1 and TRBJ2-3; 10 bases in the middle match TRBD2. The specimen sequenced was PBMCs. The nucleotides are TGCGCCAGCAGCGCCCGAGCGGGGGGGCTTGTAGATACGCAGTATTTT. Protein translation: CASSARAGGLVDTQYF.